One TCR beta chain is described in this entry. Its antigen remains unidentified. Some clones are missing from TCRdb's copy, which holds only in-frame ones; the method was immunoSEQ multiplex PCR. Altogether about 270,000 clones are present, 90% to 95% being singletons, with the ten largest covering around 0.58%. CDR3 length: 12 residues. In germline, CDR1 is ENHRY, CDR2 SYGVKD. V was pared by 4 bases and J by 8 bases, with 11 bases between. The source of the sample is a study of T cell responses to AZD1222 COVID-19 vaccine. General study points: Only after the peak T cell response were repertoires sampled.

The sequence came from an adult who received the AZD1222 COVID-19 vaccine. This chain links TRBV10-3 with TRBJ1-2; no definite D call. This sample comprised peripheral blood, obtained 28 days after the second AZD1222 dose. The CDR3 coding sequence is TGTGCCATCAGTGGAGACGGCCTGGGCTACACCTTC. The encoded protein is CAISGDGLGYTF.